The rows below give T cell receptor beta chains drawn from one sample of a study of OX40 agonist ivuxolimab in advanced cancers. Assay used: immunoSEQ multiplex PCR; TCRdb lists only in-frame clones, some missing. The sample yields 65,000 to 95,000 clones, more than 70% seen once. This specimen was CD4+ or CD8+ T cells sorted from blood, taken in a trial of the OX40 agonist ivuxolimab. The receptor source for this set is an adult with an advanced solid tumor such as melanoma, head and neck, liver or kidney cancer. The CDR3 runs from the conserved cysteine through the conserved F or W. D genes are given only for firm matches. The size entry is marked missing in some rows and otherwise reads once, few, many or a size class.

TRBD1	TRBV25-1	.	TRBJ1-6	CASSGFRGQGSPLHF	TGTGCCAGCAGTGGTTTCAGGGGGCAGGGCTCACCCCTCCACTTT
.	TRBV6-1	.	TRBJ1-1	CASSEMRVGTEAFF	TGTGCCAGCAGTGAAATGAGGGTTGGGACTGAAGCTTTCTTT
TRBD1	TRBV19	.	TRBJ1-4	CASRGQGREKLFF	TGTGCCAGTAGGGGACAGGGACGGGAAAAACTGTTTTTT
TRBD1	TRBV28	.	TRBJ1-5	CASSLGTGLDQPQHF	TGTGCCAGCAGTTTAGGGACAGGATTAGATCAGCCCCAGCATTTT
TRBD2	TRBV5-5	.	TRBJ2-7	CASSDTTSGYEQYF	TGTGCCAGCAGCGATACTACTAGCGGATACGAGCAGTACTTC
TRBD1	TRBV9	.	TRBJ1-1	CASSGRQGISVEAFF	TGTGCCAGCAGCGGCAGACAGGGAATTAGTGTTGAAGCTTTCTTT
.	TRBV7-9	.	TRBJ1-3	CASSLGERSGNTIYF	TGTGCCAGCAGCTTAGGGGAACGCTCTGGAAACACCATATATTTT
TRBD1	TRBV30	once	TRBJ2-6	CAWSLTGQASLSGANVLTF	TGTGCCTGGAGTTTAACCGGACAGGCTTCCCTCTCTGGGGCCAACGTCCTGACTTTC
TRBD2	TRBV14	.	TRBJ2-7	CASSQVGTSGSGQYF	TGTGCCAGCAGCCAAGTGGGGACTAGCGGGAGCGGGCAGTACTTC
TRBD1	TRBV27	.	TRBJ1-6	CASSLLPGTGGLPLHF	TGTGCCAGCAGTTTATTGCCCGGGACAGGGGGGTTACCCCTCCACTTT
.	TRBV6-1	.	TRBJ2-5	CASSEAGGRLQGTQYF	TGTGCCAGCAGTGAAGCGGGGGGGCGTTTACAAGGGACCCAGTACTTC
.	TRBV19	.	TRBJ2-2	CASSPSTGELFF	TGTGCCAGTAGTCCGTCCACCGGGGAGCTGTTTTTT
.	TRBV19	.	TRBJ2-3	CASSPGGFTDTQYF	TGTGCCAGTAGCCCAGGGGGGTTCACAGATACGCAGTATTTT
TRBD1	TRBV9	.	TRBJ2-2	CASSVTGAGGELFF	TGTGCCAGCAGCGTAACAGGGGCCGGCGGGGAGCTGTTTTTT
.	TRBV10-1	.	TRBJ2-5	CASSEYVSLGETQYF	TGCGCCAGCAGTGAGTATGTTAGCCTAGGGGAGACCCAGTACTTC
TRBD1	TRBV2	many	TRBJ2-1	CASSPDRYSYNEQFF	TGTGCCAGCAGTCCGGACAGGTACTCCTACAATGAGCAGTTCTTC
TRBD2	TRBV30	.	TRBJ2-3	CAWSTSGGGDTQYF	TGTGCCTGGAGCACTAGCGGAGGGGGAGATACGCAGTATTTT
TRBD1	TRBV4-1	.	TRBJ2-5	CASSRGTGDVKTQYF	TGCGCCAGCAGCCGGGGGACAGGGGATGTGAAGACCCAGTACTTC
.	TRBV7-9	.	TRBJ2-2	CASSPNWRRENTGELFF	TGTGCCAGCAGCCCCAATTGGAGGCGCGAGAACACCGGGGAGCTGTTTTTT
.	TRBV19	.	TRBJ2-2	CASRNSNTGELFF	TGTGCCAGCCGAAATTCGAACACCGGGGAGCTGTTTTTT
.	TRBV2	.	TRBJ1-3	CASSERTLRDRSSGNTIYF	TGTGCCAGCAGTGAACGCACCCTACGGGACCGATCCTCTGGAAACACCATATATTTT
.	TRBV13	.	TRBJ1-3	CASSLGLLPSGNTIYF	TGTGCCAGCAGCCTCGGACTACTACCCTCTGGAAACACCATATATTTT
.	TRBV19	.	TRBJ1-5	CASSITGKRSYSNQPQHF	TGTGCCAGTAGTATAACAGGAAAGAGATCGTATAGCAATCAGCCCCAGCATTTT
.	TRBV11-3	.	TRBJ2-1	CASSLAGENEQFF	TGTGCCAGCAGCTTAGCGGGAGAGAATGAGCAGTTCTTC
.	TRBV7-6	.	TRBJ2-1	CASSPGEELSYNEQFF	TGTGCCAGCAGCCCGGGGGAGGAGCTTTCCTACAATGAGCAGTTCTTC
TRBD1	TRBV5-6	.	TRBJ1-2	CASSKDRAYGYTF	TGTGCCAGCAGTAAGGACAGGGCGTATGGCTACACCTTC
TRBD2	TRBV5-1	.	TRBJ2-5	CASSQRGGLETQYF	TGCGCCAGCAGCCAGCGGGGGGGCCTAGAGACCCAGTACTTC
TRBD1	TRBV5-5	.	TRBJ1-2	CASSATGVYGYTF	TGTGCCAGCAGCGCTACAGGGGTATATGGCTACACCTTC
.	TRBV2	.	TRBJ1-1	CASSGGSANTEAFF	TGTGCCAGCAGTGGAGGATCCGCCAACACTGAAGCTTTCTTT
.	TRBV29-1	.	TRBJ1-1	CSVPGHPNTEAFF	TGCAGCGTTCCGGGACATCCGAACACTGAAGCTTTCTTT
TRBD1	TRBV7-9	.	TRBJ1-4	CASSPRAGGGEKLFF	TGTGCCAGCAGCCCTAGGGCAGGGGGCGGCGAAAAACTGTTTTTT
.	TRBV7-9	.	TRBJ1-3	CASPLAPDGGGNTIYF	TGTGCCAGCCCCCTGGCGCCAGACGGGGGTGGAAACACCATATATTTT
.	TRBV6-6	.	TRBJ2-5	CASSLTGSMETQYF	TGTGCCAGCAGTTTAACAGGGTCGATGGAGACCCAGTACTTC
.	TRBV11-2	.	TRBJ2-7	CASSFGEGNEQYF	TGTGCCAGCAGCTTCGGTGAGGGGAACGAGCAGTACTTC
.	TRBV30	few	TRBJ1-2	CAWSPDNYGYTF	TGTGCCTGGAGTCCGGATAACTATGGCTACACCTTC
.	TRBV30	.	TRBJ2-5	CAWSVRAGGETQYF	TGTGCCTGGAGTGTCAGGGCCGGCGGGGAGACCCAGTACTTC
TRBD2	TRBV19	once	TRBJ2-6	CASSREGSGANVLTF	TGTGCCAGTAGTAGGGAGGGCTCCGGGGCCAACGTCCTGACTTTC
TRBD1	TRBV7-8	.	TRBJ2-2	CASSARAGTGDNTGELFF	TGTGCCAGCAGCGCCAGGGCCGGGACAGGGGACAACACCGGGGAGCTGTTTTTT
TRBD1	TRBV30	.	TRBJ1-5	CAWSARDRRDQPQHF	TGTGCCTGGAGTGCCCGGGACAGGAGGGATCAGCCCCAGCATTTT
.	TRBV7-8	.	TRBJ1-1	CASARGAQKNTEAFF	TGTGCCAGCGCTCGCGGGGCACAGAAGAACACTGAAGCTTTCTTT
TRBD1	TRBV7-2	.	TRBJ1-5	CASSPDRGRNQPQHF	TGTGCCAGCAGCCCGGACAGGGGCCGCAATCAGCCCCAGCATTTT
TRBD1	TRBV27	.	TRBJ2-3	CASSFDTGGAYTQYF	TGTGCCAGCAGTTTTGATACAGGGGGCGCGTATACGCAGTATTTT
.	TRBV7-2	.	TRBJ2-5	CASSLALGGQETQYF	TGTGCCAGCAGCTTAGCGCTAGGGGGCCAAGAGACCCAGTACTTC
.	TRBV5-1	.	TRBJ1-1	CASTLDTEAFF	TGCGCCAGCACCCTGGACACTGAAGCTTTCTTT
.	TRBV6-1	.	TRBJ1-5	CASSVLDSNQPQHF	TGTGCCAGCAGTGTTCTAGATAGCAATCAGCCCCAGCATTTT
.	TRBV11-2	.	TRBJ2-3	CASSPTGGAKVTQYF	TGTGCCAGCAGCCCAACTGGCGGGGCTAAGGTTACGCAGTATTTT
.	TRBV19	.	TRBJ1-3	CASSIGISGNTIYF	TGTGCCAGTAGTATTGGGATCTCTGGAAACACCATATATTTT
.	TRBV5-1	.	TRBJ2-3	CASSLDNTQYF	TGCGCCAGCAGCTTGGATAATACGCAGTATTTT